The 16 T cell receptor beta chains below all came from one sample that was sequenced in a study of regulatory T cells in long-lasting Graves disease. Time point given: persistent/refractory GD, antithyroid drugs over 5 years with positive TRAb. PBMCs were the source of the RNA used for TCR sequencing. iRepertoire HTBI primers and Arm-PCR of CDR3 regions built TCR beta libraries. TCRdb redid the calling of the multiplex PCR reads with MiXCR, one entry per CDR3 protein. Counted here are approximately 470,000 distinct CDR3 sequences, under 25% occurring once; the ten biggest clones make up 7.8%. This material consisted of peripheral blood mononuclear cells (PBMCs), taken when the disease was refractory, from a patient treated with antithyroid drugs. The origin of the receptors is a female donor with Graves disease.

This clonotype was recorded once. This chain uses TRBV11-3 with TRBJ2-2; D is perhaps TRBD1 (5 bases). The CDR3 length is 13 residues. Per the germline V gene, CDR1 is SGHNT and CDR2 is YENEEA. Trimming cost V 6 bases and J 5 bases, with 10 bases left between them. The CDR3 bases are TGTGCCAGCAGACCCAGGGCTACCGGGGAGCTGTTTTTT. Amino acid sequence: CASRPRATGELFF.

The table lists this clonotype with many counts. V is TRBV11-2 and J is TRBJ2-7; D may be TRBD1 (5 bases). With 0 bases removed from V and 2 bases from J, the gap between germline ends came to 8 bases. The CDR3 is 14 amino acids. CDR1 is SGHAT, CDR2 FQNNGV, per germline. This CDR3 reads CASSLEQGAYEQYF. The CDR3 nucleotides are TGTGCCAGCAGCTTAGAGCAGGGTGCCTACGAGCAGTACTTC.

A few counts support this clonotype. The CDR3 loop is CSVDGREGSTDTQYF. The CDR3 region has the DNA TGCAGCGTTGACGGGCGGGAGGGGAGCACAGATACGCAGTATTTT. The chain couples TRBV29-1 to TRBJ2-3; 9 bases match TRBD2. The trim removed 3 bases at V and 0 bases at J, leaving 4 bases unmatched. CDR1 and CDR2 (germline): SQVTM, ANQGSEA. The CDR3 is 15 amino acids.

The genes are TRBV2 and TRBJ2-1; TRBD1 or TRBD2 may be the D gene (6 bases each). Germline V gene sequence: CDR1 SNHLY, CDR2 FYNNEI. V shed 5 bases and J shed 5 bases, with 19 bases lying between them. This CDR3 is 16 amino acids long. This chain's CDR3 is CASSPPRGRLNNEQFF. The DNA for the CDR3 is TGTGCCAGCAGTCCTCCCCGGGGGCGACTTAACAATGAGCAGTTCTTC.

This clonotype was counted a few times. The chain combines TRBV6-5 with TRBJ1-1; TRBD1 agrees at 7 bases. The CDR3 runs 15 residues. V lost 2 bases, J lost 5 bases, and 8 bases stayed unmatched. CDR1 is MNHEY and CDR2 is SVGAGI in the germline V gene. Written as DNA, the CDR3 is TGTGCCAGCAGTTACGGGAGGGGGCGTGAGACTGAAGCTTTCTTT. This gives the protein CASSYGRGRETEAFF.

The rearrangement links TRBV20-1 to TRBJ1-2, with a tentative D call TRBD1 (5 bases). The CDR3 is made up of 13 amino acids. V lost 1 base and J 2 bases, leaving 8 bases between the germline ends. CDR1 DFQATT and CDR2 SNEGSKA come from the germline V gene (reference sequence). The CDR3: CSARAGANYGYTF. CDR3 coding DNA: TGCAGTGCTAGAGCCGGGGCAAACTATGGCTACACCTTC.

This clonotype occurred many times. V gene TRBV12-3 or TRBV12-4 combines with J gene TRBJ2-7, with TRBD1 identical over 7 bases. The CDR3 is 17 amino acids. V dropped 1 base and J dropped 0; count of bases not matched to a gene: 9. Here the CDR3 reads CASSLEVGTALSYEQYF. The DNA for the CDR3 is TGTGCCAGCAGTTTAGAGGTAGGGACAGCTCTCTCCTACGAGCAGTACTTC.

This clonotype has ten or more counts. V and J are TRBV12-3 or TRBV12-4 and TRBJ1-2; maybe TRBD1 (5 bases). This CDR3 comprises 14 residues. Trimming took 2 bases from V and 6 from J, leaving 13 bases between them. The CDR3: CASSLRLGGNGYTF. The CDR3 DNA follows: TGTGCCAGCAGTTTAAGGCTCGGGGGGAATGGCTACACCTTC.

Details on this clonotype: The junction shows a germline mismatch at one end, possibly a read error. This chain connects TRBV19 to TRBJ2-2, with D maybe TRBD2 (6 bases). Germline CDR1 is LNHDA and CDR2 is SQIVND (reference sequence). The CDR3 has 15 residues. DNA for the CDR3: TGTGCCAGTAGTATTGGGGGGTCGAGAACCGGGGAACTGTTTTTT. This sequence encodes CASSIGGSRTGELFF.

There are a few counts of this clonotype. The chain combines TRBV2 with TRBJ1-5; D call uncertain. Germline V gene sequence: CDR1 SNHLY, CDR2 FYNNEI. CDR3 length: 17 residues. Between the trimmed V and J ends, which lost 4 bases and 0 bases, there was a span of 16 bases. The CDR3 DNA follows: TGTGCCAGCAGTGTTCTTCAGGCAGATTATAGCAATCAGCCCCAGCATTTT. This encodes CASSVLQADYSNQPQHF.

This clonotype was seen a handful of times. The junction departs from the called germline gene at one end, perhaps through a read error. This chain joins TRBV7-9 and TRBJ2-7, with D possibly TRBD2 on 6 matching bases. Germline CDR1 SEHNR, CDR2 FQNEAQ (reference sequence). The CDR3 has 12 residues. The CDR3 DNA follows: TGTGCCAGCAGCCAAGGAGGGTCAGGAATGGACTTC. The encoded protein is CASSQGGSGMDF.

V is TRBV6-1 and J is TRBJ2-3; TRBD1 agrees at 7 bases. V lost 8 bases and J lost 2; bases outside the gene matches: 7. From germline, CDR1 is MNHNS and CDR2 SASEGT. This CDR3 spans 14 amino acids. CDR3 DNA sequence: TGTGCCAGCGGAAGGGACAGCCCCACAGATACGCAGTATTTT. This gives the protein CASGRDSPTDTQYF.

Concerning this clonotype itself: A read error may explain this, as a much larger clone is one base away. This rearrangement joins TRBV6-1 to TRBJ1-1, with D perhaps matching TRBD1 (6 bases). CDR1 and CDR2 (germline): MNHNS, SASEGT. This CDR3 has 15 residues. V dropped 6 bases and J dropped 2 bases, with 16 bases sitting between them. Written as DNA, the CDR3 is TGTGCCAGCAGCTCCGATGGCAGGGGTAACACTGAAGCTTTCTTT. Protein: CASSSDGRGNTEAFF.

This clonotype was counted at least ten times. CDR3 residues: CASSTFTGSVYEQYF. Written as DNA, the CDR3 is TGTGCCAGTAGTACCTTTACGGGGAGCGTGTACGAGCAGTACTTC. The gene calls are TRBV19 and TRBJ2-7; TRBD2 is a possible D gene (5 bases). The CDR3 contains 15 residues. Germline CDR1 LNHDA, CDR2 SQIVND (reference sequence). V was pared by 4 bases and J by 4 bases, with 17 bases between.

The CDR3 DNA reads as TGTGCCAGCAGCTCTAGCGGGGACTCCTACAATGAGCAGTTCTTC. Residues: CASSSSGDSYNEQFF. The V gene is TRBV7-8, the J gene TRBJ2-1; the match to TRBD2 covers 9 bases. With 4 bases clipped from V and 0 bases from J, the junction kept 1 base outside the gene matches. Germline V CDR1 and CDR2: SGHVS, FQNEAQ. This CDR3 comprises 15 residues.

This clonotype was detected ten times or more. The CDR3 here is CASSYRPSAEETQYF. The DNA of the CDR3 is TGTGCCAGCAGTTATCGCCCTAGCGCCGAAGAGACCCAGTACTTC. The chain couples TRBV6-9 to TRBJ2-5, with TRBD2 as a possible D gene (6 bases). Trimming pared 2 bases from V and 3 bases from J, leaving 13 bases between. This CDR3 contains 15 residues. Germline V CDR1 and CDR2: MNHGY, SVAAGI.